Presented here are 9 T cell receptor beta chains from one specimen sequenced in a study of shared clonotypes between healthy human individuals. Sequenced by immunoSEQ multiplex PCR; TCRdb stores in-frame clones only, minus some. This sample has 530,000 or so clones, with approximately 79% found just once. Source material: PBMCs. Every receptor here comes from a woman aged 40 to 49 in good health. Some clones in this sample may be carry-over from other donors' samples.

CDR3 protein: CASSKPSARQEAFF. CDR3 DNA: TGTGCCAGCAGCAAACCCAGCGCCCGCCAAGAAGCTTTCTTT. The genes are TRBV28 and TRBJ1-1; D unresolved. CDR3 length: 14 amino acids. With 6 bases removed from V and 8 bases from J, the gap between germline ends came to 19 bases. Germline CDR1 reads MDHEN; CDR2 reads SYDVKM.

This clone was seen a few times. DNA for the CDR3: TGCAGCGTTGAAGCCCGGGACAGGGGTTTCAACGAGCAGTACTTC. Its protein product is CSVEARDRGFNEQYF. The rearrangement uses TRBV29-1 and TRBJ2-5; 10 bases map to TRBD1. TRBJ2-7 explains the end of the DNA better; the J call may be wrong. The germline gives CDR1 SQVTM, CDR2 ANQGSEA. This CDR3 has 15 amino acids.

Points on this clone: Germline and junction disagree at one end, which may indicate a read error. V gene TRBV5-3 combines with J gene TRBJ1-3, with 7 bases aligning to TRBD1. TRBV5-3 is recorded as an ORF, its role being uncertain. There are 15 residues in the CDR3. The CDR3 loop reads CASSLAGGSGNTIYF. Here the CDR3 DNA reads TGTGCCAGCAGCTTGGCAGGGGGCTCTGGAAACACCATATATTTT.

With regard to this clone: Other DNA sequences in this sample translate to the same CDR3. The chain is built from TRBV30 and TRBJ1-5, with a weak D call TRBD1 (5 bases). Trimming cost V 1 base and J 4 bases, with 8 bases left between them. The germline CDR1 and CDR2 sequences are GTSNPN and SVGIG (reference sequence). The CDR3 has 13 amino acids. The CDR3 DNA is TGTGCCTGGAGTGGGGGGAGGAATCAGCCCCAGCATTTT. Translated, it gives CAWSGGRNQPQHF.

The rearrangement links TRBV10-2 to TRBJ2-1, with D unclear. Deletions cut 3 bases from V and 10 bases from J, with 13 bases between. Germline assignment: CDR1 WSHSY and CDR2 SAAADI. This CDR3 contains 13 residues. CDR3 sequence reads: CASSDTVGWEQFF. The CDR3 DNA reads TGCGCCAGCAGTGATACTGTGGGATGGGAGCAGTTCTTC.

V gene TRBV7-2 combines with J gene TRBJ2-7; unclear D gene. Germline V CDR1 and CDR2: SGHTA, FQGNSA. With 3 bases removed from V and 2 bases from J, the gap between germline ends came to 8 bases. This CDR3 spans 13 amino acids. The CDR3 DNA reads TGTGCCAGCAGCTTTTTTCAGGCCTACGAGCAGTACTTC. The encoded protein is CASSFFQAYEQYF. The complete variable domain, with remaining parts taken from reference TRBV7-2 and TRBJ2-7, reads GAGVSQSPSNKVTEKGKDVELRCDPISGHTALYWYRQSLGQGLEFLIYFQGNSAPDKSGLPSDRFSAERTGGSVSTLTIQRTQQEDSAVYLCASSFFQAYEQYFGPGTRLTVT.

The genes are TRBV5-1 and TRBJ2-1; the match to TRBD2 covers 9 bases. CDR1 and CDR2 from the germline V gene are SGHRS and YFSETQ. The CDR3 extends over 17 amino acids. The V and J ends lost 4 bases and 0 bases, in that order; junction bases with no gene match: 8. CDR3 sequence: CASSPWTSVVSYNEQFF. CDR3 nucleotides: TGCGCCAGCAGCCCTTGGACTAGCGTGGTCTCCTACAATGAGCAGTTCTTC.

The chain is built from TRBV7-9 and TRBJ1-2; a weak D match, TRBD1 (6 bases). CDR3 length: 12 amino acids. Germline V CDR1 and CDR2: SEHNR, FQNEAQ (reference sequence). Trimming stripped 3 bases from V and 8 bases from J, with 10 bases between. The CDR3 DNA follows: TGTGCCAGCAGCTTTGGGGGGCGAGGCTACACCTTC. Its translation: CASSFGGRGYTF.

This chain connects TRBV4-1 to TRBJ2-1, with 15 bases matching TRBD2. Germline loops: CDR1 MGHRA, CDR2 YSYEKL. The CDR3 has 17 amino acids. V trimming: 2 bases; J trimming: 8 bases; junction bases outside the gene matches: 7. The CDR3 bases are TGCGCCAGCAGCCAACCCGGACTAGCGGGAGGGCTCTATGAGCAGTTCTTC. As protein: CASSQPGLAGGLYEQFF.